The 15 T cell receptor beta chains presented below share a single source sample, sequenced in a study of cytomegalovirus exposure and HLA in healthy donors. The PCR used 60 Vbeta and 13 Jbeta primers. The method was immunoSEQ multiplex PCR; TCRdb's version includes in-frame clones alone and lacks a portion of them. Altogether tens of thousands of clones are present, roughly 80% being singletons, with the ten largest covering more than 3%. The sample consisted of PBMCs. All receptors come from a woman aged 40 to 50 in good health and CMV-seropositive.

The V and J genes are TRBV6-5 and TRBJ1-2; 10 positions match TRBD1. Germline lookup yields CDR1 MNHEY and CDR2 SVGAGI. This CDR3 comprises 15 residues. V shed 5 bases and J 5 bases; nucleotides not matched to a gene: 8. The CDR3 spells CASSRQGAVYYGYTF. CDR3 nucleotides: TGTGCCAGCAGTCGACAGGGGGCGGTTTATTATGGCTACACCTTC.

This clone was seen more than once but under ten times. The chain is built from TRBV19 and TRBJ2-2; D is unresolved. Germline CDR1 and CDR2: LNHDA and SQIVND (reference sequence). The CDR3 totals 14 residues. Trimming stripped 5 bases from V and 2 bases from J, with 9 bases between. CDR3 DNA sequence: TGTGCCAGTAGTCGATGGGCAAACACCGGGGAGCTGTTTTTT. Protein sequence: CASSRWANTGELFF.

This chain joins TRBV27 and TRBJ1-5; the D is unclear. V lost 2 bases to trimming and J lost 1 base, with 6 bases between them. The CDR3 runs to 14 residues. Germline CDR1 MNHEY, CDR2 SMNVEV (reference sequence). The CDR3 sequence is CASSLVSSNQPQHF. The CDR3 region has the DNA TGTGCCAGCAGTTTAGTGTCAAGCAATCAGCCCCAGCATTTT.

This sequence joins TRBV10-3 and TRBJ1-2; 7 nucleotides agree with TRBD1. With V trimmed by 3 bases and J by 10 bases, 11 bases remained unmatched. The CDR3 totals 14 residues. Germline V gene data show CDR1 as ENHRY and CDR2 as SYGVKD. The CDR3 DNA is TGTGCCATCAGTGACGCGGACAGGTTTCCTTTCTACACCTTC. Translated, it gives CAISDADRFPFYTF.

The chain uses TRBV11-3 and TRBJ2-7; the match to TRBD1 covers 9 bases. V trimming: 4 bases; J trimming: 5 bases; junction bases outside the gene matches: 6. CDR3 length: 14 residues. The germline gives CDR1 SGHNT, CDR2 YENEEA. The CDR3 spells CASSSGQGRHEQYF. In DNA form, the CDR3 reads TGTGCCAGCAGCTCCGGACAGGGGAGACACGAGCAGTACTTC.

The chain employs TRBV4-3 and TRBJ2-7, with 9 bases identical to TRBD1. Germline-derived CDR1 and CDR2 are LGHNA and YSLEER. V dropped 1 base and J dropped 3; count of bases not matched to a gene: 4. The CDR3 consists of 15 residues. CDR3 loop: CASSQVTGGSYEQYF. The CDR3 DNA sequence: TGCGCCAGCAGCCAAGTTACAGGGGGCAGCTACGAGCAGTACTTC.

The chain recombines TRBV6-5 with TRBJ2-2, with 9 bases identical to TRBD1. Germline CDR1 reads MNHEY; CDR2 reads SVGAGI. The trim removed 0 bases at V and 7 bases at J, leaving 6 bases unmatched. This CDR3 has 16 residues. The CDR3 is CASSYSGTGRLGELFF. The CDR3 nucleotides are TGTGCCAGCAGTTACTCCGGGACAGGGCGGCTCGGGGAGCTGTTTTTT.

The chain recombines TRBV7-2 with TRBJ1-2; no reliable D call. There are 15 residues in the CDR3. Trimming left V 1 base short and J 4 bases short, with 13 bases between. Germline-derived CDR1 and CDR2 are SGHTA and FQGNSA. The CDR3 bases are TGTGCCAGCAGCTTAGTTATCAGAAACCTCTATGGCTACACCTTC. Translating it yields CASSLVIRNLYGYTF.

CDR3 nucleotide sequence: TGTGCCAGCAGTGAGCGACAGGGAATTGAAGCTTTCTTT. Translation: CASSERQGIEAFF. The chain has TRBV6-1 and TRBJ1-1; 7 nucleotides agree with TRBD1. The length of the CDR3 is 13 residues. CDR1 and CDR2 (germline): MNHNS, SASEGT. V lost 3 bases and J lost 7; bases outside the gene matches: 5.

This chain connects TRBV11-3 to TRBJ2-2, with 10 bases lining up with TRBD1. V was clipped by 3 bases and J by 7 bases; unmatched bases: 8. Germline V gene data show CDR1 as SGHNT and CDR2 as YENEEA. The CDR3 contains 16 residues. DNA for the CDR3: TGTGCCAGCAGCTTCAGACAGGGGGCGCAAAACGGGGAGCTGTTTTTT. It yields the protein CASSFRQGAQNGELFF.

The genes are TRBV23-1 and TRBJ2-1, with 8 bases that match TRBD1. TRBV23-1 falls under the ORF class, with uncertain function. V was clipped by 0 bases and J by 8 bases; unmatched bases: 3. The CDR3 covers 14 residues. CDR3 in amino acids: CASSQSGQGHEQFF. CDR3 coding DNA: TGCGCCAGCAGTCAATCCGGACAGGGCCATGAGCAGTTCTTC.

This clone has more than one count but fewer than ten. The chain carries TRBV4-2 and TRBJ2-1; D gene unclear. The CDR3 consists of 12 residues. The V end was cut by 0 bases, the J end by 5 bases, with 2 bases between. The V gene's germline CDR1 is LGHNA and CDR2 YNFKEQ. Written as DNA, the CDR3 is TGTGCCAGCAGCCAAGACGACAATGAGCAGTTCTTC. It is translated as CASSQDDNEQFF.

This chain joins TRBV7-6 and TRBJ1-1; no reliable D call. This CDR3 comprises 14 residues. The germline CDR1 and CDR2 sequences are SGHVS and FNYEAQ. Trimming took off 3 bases at V and 1 base at J, with 9 bases between the two ends. CDR3 loop: CASSLSNGNTEAFF. In DNA form, the CDR3 reads TGTGCCAGCAGCTTGAGCAACGGGAACACTGAAGCTTTCTTT.

The rearrangement links TRBV19 to TRBJ1-5; D might be TRBD1 (6 bases). V lost 6 bases and J lost 7, with 16 bases in between. In germline, CDR1 is LNHDA, CDR2 SQIVND (reference sequence). The CDR3 runs 14 residues. CDR3 region: CASRLQGIGQPQHF. CDR3 DNA: TGTGCCAGTAGGCTACAGGGTATAGGCCAGCCCCAGCATTTT.

The chain combines TRBV7-2 with TRBJ2-7; D is possibly TRBD1 (6 bases). Looked up from germline, CDR1 is SGHTA and CDR2 is FQGNSA. The CDR3 covers 15 residues. V lost 1 base, J lost 1 base, and 11 bases lay in between. CDR3 nucleotides: TGTGCCAGCAGCTTAGTGAGCCAGGGGTCCTACGAGCAGTACTTC. Its protein is CASSLVSQGSYEQYF.